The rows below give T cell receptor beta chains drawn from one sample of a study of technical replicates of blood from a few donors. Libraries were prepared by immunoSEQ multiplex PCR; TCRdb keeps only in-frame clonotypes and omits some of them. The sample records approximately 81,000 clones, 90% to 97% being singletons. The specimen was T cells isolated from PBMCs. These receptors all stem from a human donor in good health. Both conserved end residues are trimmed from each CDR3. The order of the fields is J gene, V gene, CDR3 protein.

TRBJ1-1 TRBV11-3 ASSLAFGTEAF
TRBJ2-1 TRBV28 ASSPPSGRVYNEQF
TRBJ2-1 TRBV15 ATSRAGGQNEQF
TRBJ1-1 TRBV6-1 ASSEVVSEAF
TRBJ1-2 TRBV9 ASSVGGQGTGYT
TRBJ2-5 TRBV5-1 ASSLGLTSGQETQY
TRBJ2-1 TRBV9 ASSVGGTGGRDEQF
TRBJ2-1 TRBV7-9 ASSSLTGSSYNEQF
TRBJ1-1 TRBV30 AWTGVQAF
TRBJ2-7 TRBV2 ASSDPFEMRTSGFKQY
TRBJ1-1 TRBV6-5 ASSYYTGGNTEAF
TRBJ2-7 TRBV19 ASSEGDGPYEQY
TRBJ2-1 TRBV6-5 ASSYSGRAYNEQF
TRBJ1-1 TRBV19 ASSEHRTGNTEAF
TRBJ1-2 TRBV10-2 ASSESTPRGGYGYT
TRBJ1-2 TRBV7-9 ASSLADRGLYGYT
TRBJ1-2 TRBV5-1 ASSSRDRDSNYGYT
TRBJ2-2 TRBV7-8 ASSFRLLRGFTGELF
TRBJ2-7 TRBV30 AWNYWGSYEQY
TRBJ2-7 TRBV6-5 ASSPPSGVNYEQY
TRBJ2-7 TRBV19 ERGSGMRELWVNEQY
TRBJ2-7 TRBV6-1 ASSAGLTYEQY
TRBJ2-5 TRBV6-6 ASSQDPEGETQY
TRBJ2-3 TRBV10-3 AIGTSASDTQY
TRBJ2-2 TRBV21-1 ASSKGDRGRREEVGELF
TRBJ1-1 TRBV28 ASSLPGRGHTEAF
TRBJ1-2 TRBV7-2 ASSLAQGSYYGYT
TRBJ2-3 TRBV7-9 ASSLGLEDTQY
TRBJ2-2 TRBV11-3 ASSLEGLAGHTGELF
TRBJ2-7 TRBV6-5 ASSYDSKGYEQY
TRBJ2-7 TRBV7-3 ASSPGTGTSYEQY
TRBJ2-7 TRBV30 AWTGTSGKRIEYEQY
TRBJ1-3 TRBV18 ASSDSGTGDTIY
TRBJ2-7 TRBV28 ASSFNLVAQATYEQY
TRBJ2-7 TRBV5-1 ASSSISYEQY
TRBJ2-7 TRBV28 ASSSGTASYEQY
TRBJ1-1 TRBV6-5 ASSLYSSTNTEAF
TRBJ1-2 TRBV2 ASPDRGEGYT
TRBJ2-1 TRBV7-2 ASSLQHGGYNEQF
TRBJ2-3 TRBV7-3 ASSLTGSGGRVSTDTQY
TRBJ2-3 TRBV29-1 SVEHRITDTQY
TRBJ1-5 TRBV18 ASSPGENQPQH
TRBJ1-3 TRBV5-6 ASSLYLAGNTIY
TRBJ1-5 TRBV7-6 ASAGGVNQPQH
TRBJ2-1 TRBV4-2 ASSQEVSSSGRAHEQF
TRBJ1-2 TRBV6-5 ASSWTANYGYT
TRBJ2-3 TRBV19 ASSIWQDYTDTQY
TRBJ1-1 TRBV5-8 ASSRGWGGTEAF
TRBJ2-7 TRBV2 ASSEISVAGGSIQY
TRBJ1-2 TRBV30 AWGAAYGYT
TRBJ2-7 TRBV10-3 AISESQGLTYEQY
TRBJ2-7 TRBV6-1 ASSASGRPWGDEQY
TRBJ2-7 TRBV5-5 ASSLAGQGRYEQY
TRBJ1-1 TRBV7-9 ASSYDTPGLRDAEAF
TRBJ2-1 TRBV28 ASSLGIYNEQF
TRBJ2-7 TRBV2 ASRGTGYEQY
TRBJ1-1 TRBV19 ASSTIGGGNTEAF
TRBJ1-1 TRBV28 ASSELIRGKAF
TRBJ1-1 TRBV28 ASKSDRAAF